The 12 T cell receptor beta chains below were found in one sample sequenced in a study of blood T cell repertoires in COVID-19. The data were produced by immunoSEQ multiplex PCR, yet TCRdb's version contains in-frame clones alone and is incomplete. The repertoire holds around 250,000 clones, with about 91% as singletons. The sequencing sample was made of PBMCs or T cells enriched from blood (not recorded which). These receptors all stem from a woman aged 40 to 50 with acute COVID-19.

The genes are TRBV13 and TRBJ1-2, with 10 bases matching TRBD1. Germline trimming cut 4 bases from V and 8 bases from J; bases unmatched to any gene: 7. Germline V gene lookup returns CDR1 PRHDT and CDR2 FYEKMQ (reference sequence). The CDR3 loop spans 14 amino acids. The CDR3 DNA is TGTGCCAGCAGCTCGGACGGGACAGGGGACGGCTACACCTTC. This codes for CASSSDGTGDGYTF.

J is TRBJ1-2 and V is TRBV28, with D unclear. V lost 5 bases, J lost 3 bases, and 13 bases lay in between. Germline CDR1 and CDR2: MDHEN and SYDVKM. The length of the CDR3 is 14 residues. The CDR3, as DNA: TGTGCCAGCAGTGGGCGGGGAGAGCACTATGGCTACACCTTC. Protein product: CASSGRGEHYGYTF.

This clone appeared a single time. The chain employs TRBV5-8 and TRBJ1-1; the D gene is possibly TRBD1 (6 bases). The CDR3 length is 14 residues. Per the germline V gene, CDR1 is SGHTS and CDR2 is YDEGEE. V shed 4 bases and J shed 4 bases, with 14 bases lying between them. The CDR3 reads CASSLRGAGTEAFF. DNA for the CDR3: TGTGCCAGCAGCCTCCGGGGGGCGGGCACTGAAGCTTTCTTT.

J is TRBJ2-5 and V is TRBV18, with 7 bases lining up with TRBD2. Germline CDR1 is KGHSH and CDR2 is LQKENI. With 4 bases clipped from V and 0 bases from J, the junction kept 8 bases outside the gene matches. The CDR3 is 16 amino acids. CDR3 nucleotide sequence: TGTGCCAGCTCACTCACCCGTCTAGCGGACCAAGAGACCCAGTACTTC. It codes for CASSLTRLADQETQYF.

The genes are TRBV10-2 and TRBJ2-1, with 10 positions matching TRBD1. The CDR3 has 19 residues. CDR1 and CDR2 from the germline V gene are WSHSY and SAAADI. V shed 5 bases and J 0 bases; nucleotides not matched to a gene: 13. CDR3 sequence (DNA): TGCGCCAGCAGTTCCGGGACAGGGGTCACTAGCGGCTCCTACAATGAGCAGTTCTTC. Translating it yields CASSSGTGVTSGSYNEQFF.

This clone was observed a few times. The rearrangement links TRBV7-8 to TRBJ1-3, with D perhaps TRBD1 (6 bases). Germline-derived CDR1 and CDR2 are SGHVS and FQNEAQ. There are 16 residues in the CDR3. V dropped 6 bases and J dropped 2 bases, with 17 bases sitting between them. CDR3 sequence: CASSPQAGAPGNTIYF. The CDR3 DNA reads as TGTGCCAGCAGTCCCCAGGCGGGGGCGCCTGGAAACACCATATATTTT.

The chain links TRBV15 to TRBJ1-5, with D perhaps matching TRBD1 (5 bases). Germline CDR1 reads LNHNV; CDR2 reads YYDKDF (reference sequence). CDR3 length: 14 residues. Trimming removed 3 bases from V and 6 bases from J, with 12 bases in between. DNA for the CDR3: TGTGCCACCAGCAGCAAGACAGTAGGTCAGCCCCAGCATTTT. This sequence encodes CATSSKTVGQPQHF.

The chain has TRBV9 and TRBJ1-5; weak D call: TRBD1 (5 bases). This CDR3 is 14 amino acids long. V shed 2 bases and J shed 9 bases, with 15 bases lying between them. The germline V gene has CDR1 SGDLS and CDR2 YYNGEE. The CDR3 region is CASSVAGDHGPQHF. The CDR3 DNA sequence: TGTGCCAGCAGCGTTGCGGGGGATCATGGGCCCCAGCATTTT.

The rearrangement links TRBV20-1 to TRBJ2-7; 12 bases agree with TRBD2. CDR1 is DFQATT, CDR2 SNEGSKA, per germline (reference sequence). Germline trimming cut 3 bases from V and 3 bases from J; bases unmatched to any gene: 12. This CDR3 comprises 17 residues. CDR3 nucleotide sequence: TGCAGTGCTAGTCCTTGGACTAGCGGGATAGGTGGCTACGAGCAGTACTTC. Translation gives CSASPWTSGIGGYEQYF.

Only one count was recorded for this clone. V and J are TRBV9 and TRBJ2-1, with 9 bases fitting TRBD2. The length of the CDR3 is 15 residues. V trimming: 2 bases; J trimming: 7 bases; junction bases outside the gene matches: 7. Germline CDR1 SGDLS, CDR2 YYNGEE. Here the CDR3 DNA reads TGTGCCAGCAGCGTGGCTAGCGGGATTACGAATGAGCAGTTCTTC. It translates to CASSVASGITNEQFF.

To note about this clone: Other DNA sequences within the sample encode an identical CDR3. V gene TRBV18 combines with J gene TRBJ2-7, with 8 bases lining up with TRBD1. Per germline, CDR1 KGHSH and CDR2 LQKENI. CDR3 length: 14 residues. The J segment lost 2 bases and the V segment lost 2 bases, leaving 2 bases of the junction unmatched. The CDR3 reads CASSPRQGTYEQYV. CDR3 DNA: TGTGCCAGCTCACCAAGACAGGGGACCTACGAGCAGTACGTC.

V usage is TRBV7-2 and J usage is TRBJ2-1; 13 nucleotides match TRBD2. V dropped 4 bases and J dropped 7; count of bases not matched to a gene: 4. From germline, CDR1 is SGHTA and CDR2 FQGNSA. This CDR3 contains 15 residues. DNA for the CDR3: TGTGCCAGCAGCTGGACTAGCGGGAGTGGTAATGAGCAGTTCTTC. Its protein product is CASSWTSGSGNEQFF.